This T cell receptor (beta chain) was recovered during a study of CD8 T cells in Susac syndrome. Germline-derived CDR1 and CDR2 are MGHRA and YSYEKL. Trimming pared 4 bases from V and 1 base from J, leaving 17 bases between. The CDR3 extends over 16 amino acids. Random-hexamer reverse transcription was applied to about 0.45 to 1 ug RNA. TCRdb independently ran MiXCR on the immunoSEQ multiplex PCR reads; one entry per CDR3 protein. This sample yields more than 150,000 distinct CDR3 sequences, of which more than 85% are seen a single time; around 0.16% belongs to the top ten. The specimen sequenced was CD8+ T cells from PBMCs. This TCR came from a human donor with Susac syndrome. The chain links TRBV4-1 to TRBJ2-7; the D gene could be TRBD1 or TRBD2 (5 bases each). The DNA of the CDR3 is TGCGCCAGCAGCCTTGGTTCCGGGACGCAATCCTACGAGCAGTACTTC. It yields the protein CASSLGSGTQSYEQYF.